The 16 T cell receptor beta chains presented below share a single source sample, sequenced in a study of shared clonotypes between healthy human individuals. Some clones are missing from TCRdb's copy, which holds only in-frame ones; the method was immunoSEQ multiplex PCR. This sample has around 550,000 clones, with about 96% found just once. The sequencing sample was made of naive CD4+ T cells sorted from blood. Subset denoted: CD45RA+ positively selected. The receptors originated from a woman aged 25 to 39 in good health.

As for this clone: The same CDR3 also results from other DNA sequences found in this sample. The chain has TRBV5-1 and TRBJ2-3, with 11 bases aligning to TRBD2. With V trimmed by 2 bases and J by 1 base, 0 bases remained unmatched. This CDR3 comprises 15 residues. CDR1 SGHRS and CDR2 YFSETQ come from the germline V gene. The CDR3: CASSFSGRGTDTQYF. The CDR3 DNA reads TGCGCCAGCAGCTTTAGCGGGAGGGGCACAGATACGCAGTATTTT.

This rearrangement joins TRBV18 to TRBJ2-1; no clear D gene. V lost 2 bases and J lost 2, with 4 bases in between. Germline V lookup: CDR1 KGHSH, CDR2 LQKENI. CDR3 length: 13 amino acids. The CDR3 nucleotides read TGTGCCAGCTCACCAGGGGCCTACAATGAGCAGTTCTTC. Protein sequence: CASSPGAYNEQFF.

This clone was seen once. The CDR3, as DNA: TGTGCCAGTAGTGTCGGACAGGGAGGCTACGAGCAGTACTTC. Protein: CASSVGQGGYEQYF. V and J are TRBV19 and TRBJ2-7, with 8 bases that match TRBD1. This CDR3 comprises 14 residues. The germline gives CDR1 LNHDA, CDR2 SQIVND (reference sequence). V dropped 5 bases and J dropped 3; count of bases not matched to a gene: 6.

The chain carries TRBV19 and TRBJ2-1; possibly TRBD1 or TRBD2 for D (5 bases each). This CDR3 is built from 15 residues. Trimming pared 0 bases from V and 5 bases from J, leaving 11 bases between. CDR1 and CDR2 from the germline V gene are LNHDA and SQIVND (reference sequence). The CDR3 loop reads CASSIDRGTNNEQFF. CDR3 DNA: TGTGCCAGTAGTATAGATCGGGGCACTAACAATGAGCAGTTCTTC.

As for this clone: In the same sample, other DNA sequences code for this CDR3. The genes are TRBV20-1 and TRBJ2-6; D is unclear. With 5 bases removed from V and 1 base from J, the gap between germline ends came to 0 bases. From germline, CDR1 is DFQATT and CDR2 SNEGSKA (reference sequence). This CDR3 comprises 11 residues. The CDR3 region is CSASGANVLTF. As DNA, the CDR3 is TGCAGTGCTTCTGGGGCCAACGTCCTGACTTTC.

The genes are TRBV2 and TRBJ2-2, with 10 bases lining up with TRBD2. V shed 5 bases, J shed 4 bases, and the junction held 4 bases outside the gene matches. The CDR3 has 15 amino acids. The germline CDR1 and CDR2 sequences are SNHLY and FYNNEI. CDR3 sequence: CASSRLAGSTGELFF. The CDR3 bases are TGTGCCAGCAGTAGACTAGCGGGTTCCACCGGGGAGCTGTTTTTT.

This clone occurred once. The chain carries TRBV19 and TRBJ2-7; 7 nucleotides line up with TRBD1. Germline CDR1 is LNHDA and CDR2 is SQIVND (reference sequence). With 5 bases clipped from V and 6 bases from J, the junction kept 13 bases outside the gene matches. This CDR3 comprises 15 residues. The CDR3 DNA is TGTGCCAGTAGTCCTCGGACAGGAAGGTCCATCGAGCAGTACTTC. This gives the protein CASSPRTGRSIEQYF.

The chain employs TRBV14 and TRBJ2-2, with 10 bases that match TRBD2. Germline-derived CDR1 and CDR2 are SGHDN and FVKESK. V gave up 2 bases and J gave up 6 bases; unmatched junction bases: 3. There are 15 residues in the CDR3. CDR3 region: CASSQSLAGAGELFF. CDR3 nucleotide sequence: TGTGCCAGCAGCCAAAGTCTAGCGGGAGCCGGGGAGCTGTTTTTT.

For the CDR3, the DNA is TGCGCCAGCAGTCCCGGACAGACTTATGGCTACACCTTC. Protein sequence: CASSPGQTYGYTF. This chain joins TRBV5-1 and TRBJ1-2, with D tentatively TRBD1 (6 bases). Germline CDR1 SGHRS, CDR2 YFSETQ. The CDR3 is 13 amino acids. Trimming stripped 5 bases from V and 5 bases from J, with 13 bases between.

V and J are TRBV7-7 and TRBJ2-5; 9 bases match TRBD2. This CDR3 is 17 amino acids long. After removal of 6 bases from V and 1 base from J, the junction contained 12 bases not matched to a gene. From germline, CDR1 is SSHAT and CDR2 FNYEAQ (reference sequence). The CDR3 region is CASSSGTSRFFQETQYF. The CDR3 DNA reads TGTGCCAGCAGTTCCGGGACTAGCCGGTTTTTCCAAGAGACCCAGTACTTC.

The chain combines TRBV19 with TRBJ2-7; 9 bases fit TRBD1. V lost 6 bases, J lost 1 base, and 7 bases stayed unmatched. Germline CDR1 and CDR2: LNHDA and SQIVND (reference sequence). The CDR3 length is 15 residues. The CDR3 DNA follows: TGTGCCAGTAGCCTAAACAGGGGGCCTTCCTACGAGCAGTACTTC. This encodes CASSLNRGPSYEQYF.

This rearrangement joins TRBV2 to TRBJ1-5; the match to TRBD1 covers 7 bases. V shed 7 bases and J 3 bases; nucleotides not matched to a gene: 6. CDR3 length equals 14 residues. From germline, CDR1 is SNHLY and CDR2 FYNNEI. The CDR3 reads CASNRQGTNQPQHF. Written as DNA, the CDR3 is TGTGCCAGCAACCGACAGGGCACCAATCAGCCCCAGCATTTT.

The CDR3 is CASHTMVGFFYNQPQHF. The CDR3 DNA reads TGTGCCAGCCACACGATGGTCGGGTTTTTTTACAATCAGCCCCAGCATTTT. V gene TRBV28 combines with J gene TRBJ1-5, with D hard to call. Trimming removed 8 bases at V and 3 bases at J, with 23 bases between. In germline, CDR1 is MDHEN, CDR2 SYDVKM. There are 17 residues in the CDR3.

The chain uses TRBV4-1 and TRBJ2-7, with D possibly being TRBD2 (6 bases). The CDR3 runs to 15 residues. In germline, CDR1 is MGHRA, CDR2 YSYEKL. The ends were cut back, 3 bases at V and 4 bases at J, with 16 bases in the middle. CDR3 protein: CASSQARAGRYEQYF. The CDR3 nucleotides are TGCGCCAGCAGCCAGGCGCGGGCGGGGAGATACGAGCAGTACTTC.

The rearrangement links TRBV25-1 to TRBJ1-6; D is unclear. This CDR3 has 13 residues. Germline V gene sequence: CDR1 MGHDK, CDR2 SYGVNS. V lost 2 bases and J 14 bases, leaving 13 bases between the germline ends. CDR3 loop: CASSETGSWALHF. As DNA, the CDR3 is TGTGCCAGCAGTGAAACGGGCTCCTGGGCCCTCCACTTT. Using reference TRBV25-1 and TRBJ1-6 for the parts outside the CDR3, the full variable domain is EADIYQTPRYLVIGTGKKITLECSQTMGHDKMYWYQQDPGMELHLIHYSYGVNSTEKGDLSSESTVSRIRTEHFPLTLESARPSHTSQYLCASSETGSWALHFGNGTRLTVT.

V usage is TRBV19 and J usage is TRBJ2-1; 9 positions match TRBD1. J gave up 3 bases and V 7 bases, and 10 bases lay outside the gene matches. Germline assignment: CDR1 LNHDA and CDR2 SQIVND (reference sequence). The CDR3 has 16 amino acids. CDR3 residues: CASTTLNRGLYNEQFF. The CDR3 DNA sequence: TGTGCCAGTACCACCCTCAACAGGGGGCTCTACAATGAGCAGTTCTTC.